This record looks at one TCR beta chain sequence and its context. Sequenced by immunoSEQ multiplex PCR; TCRdb stores in-frame clones only, minus some. The sample lists fewer than 95,000 clones; 90% to 95% were seen once. These data belong to a study of control samples from healthy donors and cancer patients. The CDR3 is made up of 14 amino acids. The V and J ends lost 6 bases and 6 bases respectively, with 17 bases between them. The germline V gene encodes CDR1 MNHEY and CDR2 SVGAGI. The TCR was taken from a man younger than 40 in good health. The rearrangement links TRBV6-5 to TRBJ1-1; D unclear. The sample was blood. The CDR3 DNA is TGTGCCAGCAGAGGTTTGATAACCCCGTCTGAAGCTTTCTTT. This codes for CASRGLITPSEAFF.